What follows is one T cell receptor beta chain and its context. Original data processing: Nucleated cell counts were estimated from reference gene primer amplification. This table comes from immunoSEQ multiplex PCR, and its TCRdb copy is limited to in-frame clones, with some not included. From that table come the V and J calls and clone size; the DNA was used to work out D and trimming. This table holds about 11,000 clones, around 90% found once. This sample stems from a study of blood T cell repertoires in COVID-19. Study background: Material from acute and convalescent COVID-19 was sourced from the United States, Italy and Spain.

From germline, CDR1 is DFQATT and CDR2 SNEGSKA (reference sequence). V lost 3 bases and J lost 3; bases outside the gene matches: 4. The CDR3 is 14 amino acids. This TCR came from a human donor in a cohort sampled during active COVID-19. Sequenced input: peripheral blood. J is TRBJ2-1 and V is TRBV20-1, with 8 bases aligning to TRBD2. DNA for the CDR3: TGCAGTGCTAGTCTTGCGGGGGGCTACAATGAGCAGTTCTTC. Translating it yields CSASLAGGYNEQFF.